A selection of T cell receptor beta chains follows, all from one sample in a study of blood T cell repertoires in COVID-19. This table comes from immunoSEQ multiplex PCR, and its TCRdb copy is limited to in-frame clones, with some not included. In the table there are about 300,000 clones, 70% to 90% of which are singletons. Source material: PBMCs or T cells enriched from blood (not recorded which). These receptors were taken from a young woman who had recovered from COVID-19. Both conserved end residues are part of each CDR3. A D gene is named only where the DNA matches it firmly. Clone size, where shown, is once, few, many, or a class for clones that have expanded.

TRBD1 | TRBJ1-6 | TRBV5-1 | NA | TGCGCCAGCAGCTGGGGGACAGGCGGTGCTTCACCCCTCCACTTT | CASSWGTGGASPLHF
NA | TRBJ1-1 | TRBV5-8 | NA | TGTGCCAGCAGCTTGGGAGGGTCGAGCACTGAAGCTTTCTTT | CASSLGGSSTEAFF
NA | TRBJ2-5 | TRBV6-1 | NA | TGTGCCAGCAGTGAAGGGGCGGAGGAAGAGACCCAGTACTTC | CASSEGAEEETQYF
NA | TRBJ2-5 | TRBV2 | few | TGTGCCAGCAGTGAAAGAACGCTAGGGACCCAGTACTTC | CASSERTLGTQYF
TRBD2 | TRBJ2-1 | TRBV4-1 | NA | TGCGCCAGCAGCCAACGGGAGGGCCTCATTGAGCAGTTCTTC | CASSQREGLIEQFF
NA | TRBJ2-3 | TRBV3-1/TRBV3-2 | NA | TGTGCCAGCAGCCAAGGACTGCCAGATACGCAGTATTTT | CASSQGLPDTQYF
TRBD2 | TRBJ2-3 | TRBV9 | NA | TGTGCCAGCAGCGCGGTAGCGGGAGGCACAGATACGCAGTATTTT | CASSAVAGGTDTQYF
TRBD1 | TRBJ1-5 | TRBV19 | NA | TGTGCCAGTAGTTTGACAGGGGTAAGCAATCAGCCCCAGCATTTT | CASSLTGVSNQPQHF
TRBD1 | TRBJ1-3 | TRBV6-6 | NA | TGTGCCAGCACTAAGACAGGGCAACGAGCATTAGACACCATATATTTT | CASTKTGQRALDTIYF
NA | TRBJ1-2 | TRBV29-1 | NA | TGCAGCGTTGGGGAGTCGTATGGCTACACCTTC | CSVGESYGYTF
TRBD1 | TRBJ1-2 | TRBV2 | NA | TGTGCCAGCAGACTAGGACAGGCCGCGGGCTACACCTTC | CASRLGQAAGYTF
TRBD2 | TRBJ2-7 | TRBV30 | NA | TGTGCCGGGGGGGACTTCTCCTACGAGCAGTACTTC | CAGGDFSYEQYF
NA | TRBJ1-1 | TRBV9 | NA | TGTGCCAGTTCGGGGAATACAGGGTGGGACACTGAAGCTTTCTTT | CASSGNTGWDTEAFF
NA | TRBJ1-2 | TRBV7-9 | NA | TGTGCCAGCAGCACCCAGGGGAAAGGTGGCTACACCTTC | CASSTQGKGGYTF
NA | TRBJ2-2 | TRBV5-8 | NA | TGTGCCAGCAGCCGCTATTTTTTATCAGGGTACACCGGGGAGCTGTTTTTT | CASSRYFLSGYTGELFF